This TCR beta chain originates from a study of blood T cells in healthy people across ages. Then a second PCR, running roughly 6 to 11 cycles, was carried out with a sample-barcoded 5' primer and a J-beta primer mix. From the 5' RACE reads, TCRdb called clonotypes with MiXCR, one entry per CDR3 protein. The sample gives around 1,700,000 distinct CDR3 sequences, 28% of which show up once; more than 6% is in the top ten. The germline V and J ends were trimmed by 3 bases and 10 bases, with 7 bases remaining between them. This CDR3 comprises 12 residues. Germline V gives CDR1 LGHDT, CDR2 YNNKEL (reference sequence).

This receptor was identified in a woman aged 25 to 39 in good health. Sequenced: blood. V gene TRBV3-1 combines with J gene TRBJ1-6; D unclear. CDR3 DNA: TGTGCCAGCAGCCATGTGGGGTCACCCCTCCACTTT. Its protein product is CASSHVGSPLHF.